This is a list of T cell receptor beta chains from one sample in a study of blood T cell repertoires in COVID-19. Generated by immunoSEQ multiplex PCR, the TCRdb table keeps only in-frame clones and is missing some. The table includes roughly 160,000 clones, 83% detected once. Material: peripheral blood. These receptors were collected from a woman at least 80 years old with acute or convalescent COVID-19. The CDR3 runs from the conserved cysteine through the conserved F or W. Each record gives: V gene, J gene, clone size, D gene, CDR3 DNA, CDR3 protein. A D gene is named only where the DNA matches it firmly. Rows may omit the clone size; those that give it use once, few, many or a size class.

V: TRBV4-3; J: TRBJ1-1; size: .; D: .; DNA: TGCGCCAGCAGCCTCCACGGGCGGGGAAAAAACACTGAAGCTTTCTTT; CDR3: CASSLHGRGKNTEAFF
V: TRBV5-1; J: TRBJ2-5; size: few; D: TRBD1; DNA: TGCGCCAGCAGCTTTACCCAGGGACAGCAGGAGACCCAGTACTTC; CDR3: CASSFTQGQQETQYF
V: TRBV7-2; J: TRBJ2-5; size: .; D: TRBD2; DNA: TGTGCCAGCAGCTTAGCTAGCGGGAGGGGGGAGACCCAGTACTTC; CDR3: CASSLASGRGETQYF
V: TRBV19; J: TRBJ2-7; size: .; D: TRBD2; DNA: TGTGCCAGTAGTGTATCGGGAGCGGGAGAAGGTAGGGTCGAGCAGTACTTC; CDR3: CASSVSGAGEGRVEQYF
V: TRBV29-1; J: TRBJ1-2; size: .; D: .; DNA: TGCAGCGTTGGGGGGCCGCAACAGGCGGGCTACACCTTC; CDR3: CSVGGPQQAGYTF
V: TRBV18; J: TRBJ2-7; size: .; D: TRBD1; DNA: TGTGCCAGCTCACCTTCAGGGGGTGTCGAGCAGTACTTC; CDR3: CASSPSGGVEQYF
V: TRBV5-1; J: TRBJ2-4; size: .; D: .; DNA: TGCGCCAGCAGCCAAGGAGTACAAAACATTCAGTACTTC; CDR3: CASSQGVQNIQYF
V: TRBV5-4; J: TRBJ2-1; size: .; D: .; DNA: TGTGCCAGCAGCCCTCAGGGGGGACGAGAGCAGTTCTTC; CDR3: CASSPQGGREQFF
V: TRBV7-3; J: TRBJ1-5; size: .; D: .; DNA: TGTGCCAGCAGCTTAAACCCTTGGGCACCCCAGCATTTT; CDR3: CASSLNPWAPQHF
V: TRBV30; J: TRBJ2-1; size: .; D: TRBD1; DNA: TGTGCCTGTGGGACAGGGACCTACAATGAGCAGTTCTTC; CDR3: CACGTGTYNEQFF
V: TRBV7-9; J: TRBJ2-5; size: .; D: TRBD2; DNA: TGTGCCAGCAGTAGACTAGCGGGAGGAATGTACCAAGAGACCCAGTACTTC; CDR3: CASSRLAGGMYQETQYF
V: TRBV29-1; J: TRBJ2-5; size: few; D: .; DNA: TGCAGCGTCGAGGGGGACAAAGAGACCCAGTACTTC; CDR3: CSVEGDKETQYF
V: TRBV10-3; J: TRBJ2-3; size: .; D: TRBD2; DNA: TGTGCCATCAGTGATAGACTAGCGGGGGCCGGAGATACGCAGTATTTT; CDR3: CAISDRLAGAGDTQYF
V: TRBV7-2; J: TRBJ1-2; size: .; D: .; DNA: TGTGCCAGCAGCTTACTACAGAACAACTATGGCTACACCTTC; CDR3: CASSLLQNNYGYTF
V: TRBV7-8; J: TRBJ2-3; size: .; D: TRBD1; DNA: TGTGCCAGCAGCTCGGGAACAGGGGGATCTAGCACAGATACGCAGTATTTT; CDR3: CASSSGTGGSSTDTQYF
V: TRBV9; J: TRBJ2-3; size: few; D: .; DNA: TGTGCCAGCAGCGACTTACAGCGGCCCACAGATACGCAGTATTTT; CDR3: CASSDLQRPTDTQYF
V: TRBV6-5; J: TRBJ1-5; size: many; D: .; DNA: TGTGCCAGCAGACGGCAACAGGGTTATCAGCCCCAGCATTTT; CDR3: CASRRQQGYQPQHF